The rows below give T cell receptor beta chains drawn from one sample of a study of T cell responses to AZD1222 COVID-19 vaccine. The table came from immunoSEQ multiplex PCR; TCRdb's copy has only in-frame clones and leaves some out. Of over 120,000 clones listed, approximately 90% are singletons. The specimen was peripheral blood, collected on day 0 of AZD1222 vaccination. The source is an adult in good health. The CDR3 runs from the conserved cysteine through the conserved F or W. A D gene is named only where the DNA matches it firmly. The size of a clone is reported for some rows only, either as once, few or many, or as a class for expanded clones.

CDR3 DNA: TGTGCCAGCAGCGCCCGACAGGTCTTCGAGCAGTACTTC
CDR3 protein: CASSARQVFEQYF
J gene: TRBJ2-7
V gene: TRBV7-2
D gene: -
clone size: -

CDR3 DNA: TGTGCCAGCAGTTATACAGGGCCCAACACTGAAGCTTTCTTT
CDR3 protein: CASSYTGPNTEAFF
J gene: TRBJ1-1
V gene: TRBV7-9
D gene: -
clone size: -

CDR3 DNA: TGCGCCAGCAGCTTGCCCGGACAGGGGAACTATGGCTACACCTTC
CDR3 protein: CASSLPGQGNYGYTF
J gene: TRBJ1-2
V gene: TRBV5-1
D gene: TRBD1
clone size: -

CDR3 DNA: TGTGCCAGTAGCCTTATTCTAGCGGGGGGCTTTTTCAATGAGCAGTTCTTC
CDR3 protein: CASSLILAGGFFNEQFF
J gene: TRBJ2-1
V gene: TRBV19
D gene: TRBD2
clone size: -

CDR3 DNA: TGTGCCAGCAGTTCCCCAGGGTACTACGAGCAGTACTTC
CDR3 protein: CASSSPGYYEQYF
J gene: TRBJ2-7
V gene: TRBV6-5
D gene: -
clone size: -

CDR3 DNA: TGCGCCAGCAGCTGGAATCGGGGGGTGAACACTGAAGCTTTCTTT
CDR3 protein: CASSWNRGVNTEAFF
J gene: TRBJ1-1
V gene: TRBV5-1
D gene: -
clone size: -

CDR3 DNA: TGTGCCAGCAGCTCATGGGACCCATTAACCGGGGAGCTGTTTTTT
CDR3 protein: CASSSWDPLTGELFF
J gene: TRBJ2-2
V gene: TRBV7-2
D gene: -
clone size: -

CDR3 DNA: TGTGCCAGCTCACCCAGGGTTCAGTATGGCTACACCTTC
CDR3 protein: CASSPRVQYGYTF
J gene: TRBJ1-2
V gene: TRBV18
D gene: -
clone size: -

CDR3 DNA: TGCGCCAGCAGCCAAGGGAGAGCCGGGTTGAACACTGAAGCTTTCTTT
CDR3 protein: CASSQGRAGLNTEAFF
J gene: TRBJ1-1
V gene: TRBV4-1
D gene: -
clone size: -

CDR3 DNA: TGTGCCAGCAGCTTTTTCCGCGCCTCTGGAAACACCATATATTTT
CDR3 protein: CASSFFRASGNTIYF
J gene: TRBJ1-3
V gene: TRBV7-2
D gene: -
clone size: -

CDR3 DNA: TGTGCCAGCAGCCCTCTAAGGACCTATGGCTACACCTTC
CDR3 protein: CASSPLRTYGYTF
J gene: TRBJ1-2
V gene: TRBV5-4
D gene: -
clone size: -

CDR3 DNA: TGTGCCAGCGCAGGACAGGGAGTGTATGAAAAACTGTTTTTT
CDR3 protein: CASAGQGVYEKLFF
J gene: TRBJ1-4
V gene: TRBV2
D gene: TRBD1
clone size: -

CDR3 DNA: TGTGCCAGCAGTGAAAACCTTAGACAGGGGAGGGATGGCTACACCTTC
CDR3 protein: CASSENLRQGRDGYTF
J gene: TRBJ1-2
V gene: TRBV2
D gene: TRBD1
clone size: -

CDR3 DNA: TGTGCCAGCAGCCGGGACAGACTCACCGGGGAGCTGTTTTTT
CDR3 protein: CASSRDRLTGELFF
J gene: TRBJ2-2
V gene: TRBV7-6
D gene: TRBD1
clone size: -

CDR3 DNA: TGTGCCAGCAGCTTAGCCGTTGGGGGGTCTAGCACAGATACGCAGTATTTT
CDR3 protein: CASSLAVGGSSTDTQYF
J gene: TRBJ2-3
V gene: TRBV7-2
D gene: -
clone size: -

CDR3 DNA: TGTGCCAGCAGCGCCGGGACAGGGGAGAGCTATAATTCACCCCTCCACTTT
CDR3 protein: CASSAGTGESYNSPLHF
J gene: TRBJ1-6
V gene: TRBV5-8
D gene: TRBD1
clone size: -

CDR3 DNA: TGTGCCAGCAGCTTGTTCGCCAGGGCTAATTCACCCCTCCACTTT
CDR3 protein: CASSLFARANSPLHF
J gene: TRBJ1-6
V gene: TRBV5-4
D gene: -
clone size: -

CDR3 DNA: TGCGCCAGCAGTGAGAACAGGGGTGGTAATCAGCCCCAGCATTTT
CDR3 protein: CASSENRGGNQPQHF
J gene: TRBJ1-5
V gene: TRBV10-2
D gene: TRBD1
clone size: -

CDR3 DNA: TGTGCCAGCAGCGTAGTAGGACAGAACAATGAGCAGTTCTTC
CDR3 protein: CASSVVGQNNEQFF
J gene: TRBJ2-1
V gene: TRBV9
D gene: -
clone size: -

CDR3 DNA: TGCAGCGTTGAAGCCGACAGGGGACGCTCCTACAATGAGCAGTTCTTC
CDR3 protein: CSVEADRGRSYNEQFF
J gene: TRBJ2-1
V gene: TRBV29-1
D gene: TRBD1
clone size: -

CDR3 DNA: TGTGCCAGCAGCCAAGAGGGAGGGTTTTACGAGCAGTACTTC
CDR3 protein: CASSQEGGFYEQYF
J gene: TRBJ2-7
V gene: TRBV14
D gene: TRBD2
clone size: -

CDR3 DNA: TGTGCCAGCAGCTTACAGCGGGGGGGATACAATGAGCAGTTCTTC
CDR3 protein: CASSLQRGGYNEQFF
J gene: TRBJ2-1
V gene: TRBV7-9
D gene: TRBD2
clone size: -

CDR3 DNA: TGTGCCAGCAGCCCACGACCGGTTAGCGGGACTATCACAGATACGCAGTATTTT
CDR3 protein: CASSPRPVSGTITDTQYF
J gene: TRBJ2-3
V gene: TRBV7-2
D gene: TRBD2
clone size: once

CDR3 DNA: TGTGCCAGCAGTAGACAGGCTACAGATACGCAGTATTTT
CDR3 protein: CASSRQATDTQYF
J gene: TRBJ2-3
V gene: TRBV6-5
D gene: -
clone size: -

CDR3 DNA: TGTGCCAGTAGTCGATTAGCGGGGGCGGATACGCAGTATTTT
CDR3 protein: CASSRLAGADTQYF
J gene: TRBJ2-3
V gene: TRBV19
D gene: TRBD2
clone size: -

CDR3 DNA: TGTGCCAGCAGCGTCACCGGGACAGCCGGAAACACCATATATTTT
CDR3 protein: CASSVTGTAGNTIYF
J gene: TRBJ1-3
V gene: TRBV3-1/TRBV3-2
D gene: TRBD1
clone size: -

CDR3 DNA: TGTGCCAGCAGCTTAGCCGGTCGGGGGCAGAACACCATATATTTT
CDR3 protein: CASSLAGRGQNTIYF
J gene: TRBJ1-3
V gene: TRBV7-2
D gene: -
clone size: -

CDR3 DNA: TGTGCCAGCAGTGAATTGACAGATGGCGATGAGCAGTTCTTC
CDR3 protein: CASSELTDGDEQFF
J gene: TRBJ2-1
V gene: TRBV2
D gene: -
clone size: -

CDR3 DNA: TGTGCCAGCCGCTCGGGCCTGGAGGAAAAACTGTTTTTT
CDR3 protein: CASRSGLEEKLFF
J gene: TRBJ1-4
V gene: TRBV2
D gene: -
clone size: -

CDR3 DNA: TGTGCCAGCAGCTTATCCTCAACTAATGAAAAACTGTTTTTT
CDR3 protein: CASSLSSTNEKLFF
J gene: TRBJ1-4
V gene: TRBV7-2
D gene: -
clone size: -

CDR3 DNA: TGTGCCAGCAGCCTCATACGGACAGGGGGAGGCTACACCTTC
CDR3 protein: CASSLIRTGGGYTF
J gene: TRBJ1-2
V gene: TRBV3-1/TRBV3-2
D gene: TRBD1
clone size: once

CDR3 DNA: TGTGCCAGCAGCTGGGGTCAGGTTTATGGCTACACCTTC
CDR3 protein: CASSWGQVYGYTF
J gene: TRBJ1-2
V gene: TRBV7-9
D gene: -
clone size: -

CDR3 DNA: TGTGCCAGCAGCCGGACAGGGCCCACTGAAGCTTTCTTT
CDR3 protein: CASSRTGPTEAFF
J gene: TRBJ1-1
V gene: TRBV5-5
D gene: TRBD1
clone size: -

CDR3 DNA: TGTGCCAGCAGTTGGGACAGGTTGTCCTACGAGCAGTACTTC
CDR3 protein: CASSWDRLSYEQYF
J gene: TRBJ2-7
V gene: TRBV6-2/TRBV6-3
D gene: TRBD1
clone size: -

CDR3 DNA: TGCGCCAGCAGCTTGGGGGGAGGGCTTGGGTACAATGAGCAGTTCTTC
CDR3 protein: CASSLGGGLGYNEQFF
J gene: TRBJ2-1
V gene: TRBV5-1
D gene: TRBD2
clone size: -

CDR3 DNA: TGCGCCAGCAGCTTGGGGACCGGGACTAGCGGCACAGATACGCAGTATTTT
CDR3 protein: CASSLGTGTSGTDTQYF
J gene: TRBJ2-3
V gene: TRBV5-1
D gene: TRBD2
clone size: -

CDR3 DNA: TGTGCCAGTAGTATCGGGCAGGGGGCGAGTTCACCCCTCCACTTT
CDR3 protein: CASSIGQGASSPLHF
J gene: TRBJ1-6
V gene: TRBV19
D gene: TRBD1
clone size: -

CDR3 DNA: TGTGCCACCAGTGATTTGCGGACGGCCGACTCCTACGAGCAGTACTTC
CDR3 protein: CATSDLRTADSYEQYF
J gene: TRBJ2-7
V gene: TRBV24-1
D gene: -
clone size: -